The 28 T cell receptor beta chains in this list originate from one sample, sequenced in a study of tumor-infiltrating lymphocytes in oesophageal squamous cell carcinoma. One entry per CDR3 protein results from TCRdb running MiXCR on the PCR reads. The table shows roughly 14,000 distinct CDR3 sequences, with 45% to 50% occurring only once. Sequencing was performed on blood. Every receptor here comes from a male donor with esophageal squamous cell carcinoma.

V gene TRBV5-6 combines with J gene TRBJ2-1, with TRBD2 identical over 8 bases. The J call may be mistaken, given a closer DNA end match to TRBJ2-7. The CDR3 sequence is 16 residues long. Germline V lookup: CDR1 SGHDT, CDR2 YYEEEE. CDR3 DNA: TGTGCCAGCAGCACTACCGGGACTAGAGTGTTCTACGAGCAGTACTTC. The encoded protein is CASSTTGTRVFYEQYF.

This clonotype was seen just once. The chain employs TRBV7-3 and TRBJ2-6, with unresolved D. The DNA end is a closer match to TRBJ2-7, so the J assignment may be wrong. Germline CDR1 is SGHTA and CDR2 is FQGTGA. The CDR3 spans 13 residues. In DNA, the CDR3 is TGTGCCAGCAGCTTTCCGGAATCCTACGAGCAGTACTTC. It is translated as CASSFPESYEQYF.

This chain joins TRBV12-3 or TRBV12-4 and TRBJ1-1; TRBD1 might be the D (6 bases). The CDR3 spans 13 residues. The V end lost 3 bases, the J end lost 3 bases, and 8 bases lay between the germline ends. CDR3: CASSFNRDTEAFF. In DNA, the CDR3 is TGTGCCAGCAGTTTCAACAGGGACACTGAAGCTTTCTTT.

This clonotype occurred once. The V gene is TRBV27, the J gene TRBJ2-6; the D gene is possibly TRBD1 (5 bases). With the DNA end fitting TRBJ1-2 better, the J assignment may be wrong. This CDR3 comprises 14 residues. The germline gives CDR1 MNHEY, CDR2 SMNVEV (reference sequence). In DNA form, the CDR3 reads TGTGCCAGCAGTTTAGGGGGTGGGATGTATGGCTACACCTTC. This codes for CASSLGGGMYGYTF.

In its sample, this clonotype is medium-sized (0.01 to 0.1%). A much larger clone sits a single nucleotide away, making a read error possible. This sequence joins TRBV7-3 and TRBJ2-5; the match to TRBD2 covers 10 bases. The J call may be incorrect, as the DNA end agrees better with TRBJ2-1. The CDR3 contains 15 residues. The germline V gene encodes CDR1 SGHTA and CDR2 FQGTGA. CDR3 nucleotide sequence: TGTGCCAGCAGCAGAGCCGGGACTAGCGAAGAGACCCAGTTCTTC. Its protein is CASSRAGTSEETQFF.

This chain uses TRBV28 with TRBJ2-3, with D possibly matching TRBD2 (6 bases). The end of the DNA is better explained by TRBJ2-7, so the J call may be wrong. The CDR3 has 14 amino acids. The V gene's germline CDR1 is MDHEN and CDR2 SYDVKM. The CDR3 nucleotides are TGTGCCAGCAGGACGGACTACAAGTACAATGAGCAGTACTTC. Amino acids: CASRTDYKYNEQYF.

J is TRBJ2-1 and V is TRBV11-2; 9 bases fit TRBD2. Germline V gene sequence: CDR1 SGHAT, CDR2 FQNNGV. J lost 10 bases, V lost 3 bases, and 7 bases had no gene match. This CDR3 is 14 amino acids long. The CDR3 reads CASSFGIAGAEQFF. The CDR3, as DNA: TGTGCCAGCAGCTTCGGGATAGCGGGAGCGGAGCAGTTCTTC. The full variable domain, completed using reference TRBV11-2 and TRBJ2-1, is EAGVAQSPRYKIIEKRQSVAFWCNPISGHATLYWYQQILGQGPKLLIQFQNNGVVDDSQLPKDRFSAERLKGVDSTLKIQPAKLEDSAVYLCASSFGIAGAEQFFGPGTRLTVL.

This clonotype was seen only a few times. The chain carries TRBV12-3 or TRBV12-4 and TRBJ2-5; TRBD1 or TRBD2 may be the D gene (5 bases each). V lost 1 base to trimming and J lost 1 base, with 7 bases between them. The CDR3 runs 14 residues. In nucleotides, the CDR3 is TGTGCCAGCAGTTTAGGTGGGACCCAAGAGACCCAGTACTTC. Protein: CASSLGGTQETQYF.

In DNA form, the CDR3 reads TGTGCCAGCAGTGAATATGGGACGGAATATAATTCACCCCTCCACTTT. Translating gives CASSEYGTEYNSPLHF. The chain couples TRBV25-1 to TRBJ1-6; a possible D gene is TRBD1 (5 bases). V lost 0 bases and J lost 4, with 10 bases in between. CDR3 length: 16 residues. Germline CDR1 MGHDK, CDR2 SYGVNS.

The chain employs TRBV12-5 and TRBJ2-3, with 11 positions matching TRBD2. Germline lookup yields CDR1 LGHNT and CDR2 FRNRAP. This CDR3 is 17 amino acids long. With 0 bases clipped from V and 1 base from J, the junction kept 3 bases outside the gene matches. CDR3 in amino acids: CASGLVLAGGRTDTQYF. CDR3 in DNA: TGTGCTAGTGGTTTGGTTCTAGCGGGGGGCCGCACAGATACGCAGTATTTT.

By frequency in the sample, this clonotype is medium-sized. J is TRBJ2-7 and V is TRBV7-3, with 9 bases matching TRBD1. The CDR3 runs 15 residues. V lost 2 bases, J lost 1 base, and 3 bases stayed unmatched. Germline V gene lookup returns CDR1 SGHTA and CDR2 FQGTGA. Here the CDR3 DNA reads TGTGCCAGCAGCTTAGACAGGGGGTTGTCCTACGAGCAGTACTTC. This codes for CASSLDRGLSYEQYF.

This clonotype was recorded a few times. The gene calls are TRBV5-1 and TRBJ2-5; 9 bases line up with TRBD2. The CDR3 has 15 residues. Germline assignment: CDR1 SGHRS and CDR2 YFSETQ. With V trimmed by 0 bases and J by 11 bases, 11 bases remained unmatched. DNA for the CDR3: TGCGCCAGCAGCTTGGCGGCACTAGCGGGTAGTGAGCAGTACTTC. Protein: CASSLAALAGSEQYF.

On this clonotype: The conserved closing phenylalanine or tryptophan is absent in this CDR3, likely reflecting a read error. The DNA is omitted, as the CDR3 cannot be located on it reliably, and the CDR3 follows TCRdb's listing. The rearrangement uses TRBV6-1 and TRBJ2-7; the table assigns TRBD2, which was not confirmed against the DNA. The CDR3 is 14 amino acids long, termini counted. Germline V lookup: CDR1 MNHNS, CDR2 SASEGT. CDR3 loop: CASRGLAYEQYFGS.

This clonotype has only a few counts. The chain recombines TRBV7-2 with TRBJ2-1; weak D call: TRBD2 (7 bases). The germline gives CDR1 SGHTA, CDR2 FQGNSA. The CDR3 consists of 15 residues. Trimming pared 2 bases from V and 10 bases from J, leaving 18 bases between. In DNA form, the CDR3 reads TGTGCCAGCAGCTTATTTTACGGGGGGCCTTACGAGCAGTTCTTC. It codes for CASSLFYGGPYEQFF.

A few counts support this clonotype. The genes are TRBV7-2 and TRBJ2-1; D is perhaps TRBD1 (6 bases). The last part of the DNA fits TRBJ2-7 better; the J call may be wrong. Germline CDR1 and CDR2: SGHTA and FQGNSA. The CDR3 totals 13 residues. The CDR3 loop reads CASSAVRGYEQYF. CDR3 nucleotide sequence: TGTGCCAGCAGCGCGGTCAGGGGCTACGAGCAGTACTTC.

The chain employs TRBV9 and TRBJ2-3, with 7 nucleotides matching TRBD2. The CDR3 spans 16 residues. Germline CDR1 and CDR2: SGDLS and YYNGEE. J lost 5 bases, V lost 0 bases, and 9 bases had no gene match. CDR3 amino acids: CASSVDMRGGGDTQYF. Here the CDR3 DNA reads TGTGCCAGCAGCGTAGACATGAGGGGCGGGGGAGATACGCAGTATTTT.

This clonotype was observed at least ten times. This chain connects TRBV6-6 to TRBJ1-3; TRBD1 is a possible D gene (5 bases). V lost 2 bases to trimming and J lost 1 base, with 21 bases between them. The germline gives CDR1 MNHNY, CDR2 SVGAGI (reference sequence). This CDR3 has 19 amino acids. The chain's CDR3 is CASSYRQLRGVPSGNTIYF. The CDR3, as DNA: TGTGCCAGCAGTTACCGTCAACTCAGAGGGGTCCCATCTGGAAACACCATATATTTT.

The chain uses TRBV7-9 and TRBJ2-5, with D unresolved. V lost 4 bases, J lost 5 bases, and 8 bases lay in between. This CDR3 contains 12 residues. Germline V gives CDR1 SEHNR, CDR2 FQNEAQ (reference sequence). The CDR3 DNA follows: TGTGCCAGCAGCTCAAATGGGGAGACCCAGTACTTC. This translates into CASSSNGETQYF.

The rearrangement links TRBV28 to TRBJ2-6; no reliable D call. This CDR3 has 15 residues. V shed 6 bases and J shed 2 bases, with 11 bases lying between them. The germline gives CDR1 MDHEN, CDR2 SYDVKM. The CDR3 protein is CASSPGSAGANVLTF. The CDR3 bases are TGTGCCAGCAGCCCAGGTTCTGCTGGGGCCAACGTCCTGACTTTC.

The V and J genes are TRBV29-1 and TRBJ1-1, with 10 nucleotides matching TRBD1. The CDR3 runs to 11 residues. Unmatched junction bases numbered 2, after V lost 7 bases and J lost 6 bases. Germline V CDR1 and CDR2: SQVTM, ANQGSEA. In nucleotides, the CDR3 is TGCAGCGGGGGACAGGGGCCTGAAGCTTTCTTT. This translates into CSGGQGPEAFF.

This clonotype was counted ten times or more. The CDR3 ends on some other residue instead of the conserved phenylalanine or tryptophan, so this is likely a read error. Because the CDR3's place on the DNA is in doubt, the DNA is left out and the CDR3 is given as listed by TCRdb. The chain links TRBV12-3 or TRBV12-4 to TRBJ2-7; the table's D call TRBD2 went unverified against the DNA. The CDR3 is 14 residues long, ends included. The CDR3 is CASSLLAGGYTFGS.

This rearrangement joins TRBV7-2 to TRBJ1-4; D not certain. Germline CDR1 reads SGHTA; CDR2 reads FQGNSA. Trimming pared 4 bases from V and 8 bases from J, leaving 17 bases between. The CDR3 runs 15 residues. The CDR3 bases are TGTGCCAGCAGCTCTAACGAGGGCGGTAGGGAAAAACTGTTTTTT. Its translation is CASSSNEGGREKLFF.

This clonotype was seen many times. In DNA form, the CDR3 reads TGTGCCAGCAGCGACAGCGACTATGGCTACACCTTC. This gives the protein CASSDSDYGYTF. The chain carries TRBV11-2 and TRBJ1-2, with D possibly being TRBD1 (5 bases). The CDR3 loop spans 12 amino acids. CDR1 is SGHAT and CDR2 is FQNNGV in the germline V gene. Trimming shortened V by 5 bases and J by 3 bases, and 7 bases separated the two germline ends.

The rearrangement joins TRBV7-8 to TRBJ2-4; no clear D gene. The J call is doubtful: the DNA matches TRBJ2-7 better. This CDR3 is 15 amino acids long. Germline assignment: CDR1 SGHVS and CDR2 FQNEAQ. Written as DNA, the CDR3 is TGTGCCAGCAGCTTTAGTCGTCAAACTTCGGGCGAGCAGTACTTC. Translation: CASSFSRQTSGEQYF.

This clonotype occurred many times. A single base separates this from a much larger clone, so it may be a read error. J is TRBJ2-1 and V is TRBV7-2; 9 bases are shared with TRBD1. Germline CDR1 is SGHTA and CDR2 is FQGNSA. With V trimmed by 2 bases and J by 10 bases, 24 bases remained unmatched. The CDR3 spans 20 residues. The CDR3 region is CASSLSISTSGTGFSYEQFF. CDR3 nucleotide sequence: TGTGCCAGCAGCTTATCGATATCAACCTCCGGGACAGGGTTCTCCTACGAGCAGTTCTTC.

This clonotype was seen many times. The rearrangement joins TRBV27 to TRBJ2-3; TRBD2 aligns across 7 bases. With 5 bases clipped from V and 1 base from J, the junction kept 9 bases outside the gene matches. This CDR3 is built from 16 residues. CDR1 is MNHEY, CDR2 SMNVEV, per germline (reference sequence). CDR3 sequence: CASSPSAGDRTDTQYF. The CDR3 bases are TGTGCCAGCAGTCCCTCGGCGGGAGACCGCACAGATACGCAGTATTTT.

This clonotype was found many times. This chain uses TRBV9 with TRBJ1-1; 9 positions match TRBD1. Per the germline V gene, CDR1 is SGDLS and CDR2 is YYNGEE. CDR3 size: 15 residues. Trimming took 3 bases from V and 1 from J; bases not matched to a gene: 4. The CDR3: CASSAGTGRNTEAFF. DNA of the CDR3: TGTGCCAGCAGCGCGGGGACAGGGAGGAACACTGAAGCTTTCTTT. Together with reference TRBV9 and TRBJ1-1, the CDR3 gives the full variable domain: DSGVTQTPKHLITATGQRVTLRCSPRSGDLSVYWYQQSLDQGLQFLIQYYNGEERAKGNILERFSAQQFPDLHSELNLSSLELGDSALYFCASSAGTGRNTEAFFGQGTRLTVV.

The chain has TRBV6-6 and TRBJ2-1; 9 positions agree with TRBD2. Germline-derived CDR1 and CDR2 are MNHNY and SVGAGI (reference sequence). CDR3 length: 16 amino acids. The ends lost 6 bases at V and 5 bases at J; junction bases unmatched: 11. In DNA, the CDR3 is TGTGCCAGCAGATTAATGACTAGCGGTGGGAACAATGAGCAGTTCTTC. Translation gives CASRLMTSGGNNEQFF.